Included here is one TCR beta chain sequence, with context. Its specificity is not known. TCRdb's copy holds only in-frame clones and misses some; the assay was immunoSEQ multiplex PCR. Of about 96,000 clones listed, around nine tenths were seen once; the top ten hold roughly 5.6%. This sample is drawn from a study of T cell responses to AZD1222 COVID-19 vaccine. Study-wide points: Repertoire collection took place solely once the T cell response had peaked. It should be noted that donors were predominantly white British and more often female, and clonal diversity was possibly underestimated. Increases in Spike-specific TCR breadth and depth were seen after two AZD1222 doses.

Germline assignment: CDR1 MGHRA and CDR2 YSYEKL. The CDR3 totals 15 residues. Trimming shortened V by 1 base and J by 5 bases, and 14 bases separated the two germline ends. This TCR was recovered from an adult in good health. The sample was peripheral blood, taken on day 0 of MenACWY control vaccination. The chain couples TRBV4-1 to TRBJ2-5, with a possible D match to TRBD1 (5 bases). CDR3 nucleotide sequence: TGCGCCAGCAGCCAAGGACAGATTACGGCGGAGACCCAGTACTTC. This translates into CASSQGQITAETQYF.